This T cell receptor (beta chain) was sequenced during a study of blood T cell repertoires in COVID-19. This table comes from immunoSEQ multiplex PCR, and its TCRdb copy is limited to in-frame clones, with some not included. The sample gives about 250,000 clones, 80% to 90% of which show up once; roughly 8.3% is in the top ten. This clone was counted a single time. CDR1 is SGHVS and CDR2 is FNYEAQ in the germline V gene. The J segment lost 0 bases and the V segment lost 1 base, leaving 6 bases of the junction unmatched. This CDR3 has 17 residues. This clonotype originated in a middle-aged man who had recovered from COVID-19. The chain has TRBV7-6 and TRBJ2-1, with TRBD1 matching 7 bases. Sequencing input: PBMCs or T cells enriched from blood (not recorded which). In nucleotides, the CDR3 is TGTGCCAGCAGCTTAGATACAGGGGTCCTCTCCTACAATGAGCAGTTCTTC. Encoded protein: CASSLDTGVLSYNEQFF.